This TCR beta chain appears in the sequencing data of a study of beta chain features in type 1 diabetes. Findings of the study overall: For cells with high TCR expression, cDNA sequencing could yield over-representation. Among all four CD4+ subsets, Type 1 diabetes patients had TCRB CDR3s that were moderately but significantly shorter. Healthy donors had naive, central memory and Treg TCRB repertoires that appeared less similar than those seen among patients.

Sequenced material consisted of expressed TCRB transcripts (all of the isolated RNA was reverse transcribed). Some clones are missing from TCRdb's copy, which holds only in-frame ones; the method was immunoSEQ multiplex PCR. In the table there are some 640,000 clones, over 12% of which are singletons. This clone was seen a few times. The antigen remains unidentified. A sort by CD45RO/CCR7/CD25/CD127/CD95/CD27 yielded CD4+ naive, central memory, regulatory and stem cell-like memory cells. The J segment lost 8 bases and the V segment lost 8 bases, leaving 14 bases of the junction unmatched. Germline V CDR1 and CDR2: LGHNA, YNFKEQ. The length of the CDR3 is 15 residues.

This sequence was found in a man between 18 and 35 years old with type 1 diabetes. The rearrangement links TRBV4-2 to TRBJ1-4, with 7 bases that match TRBD1. The sample comprised naive CD4+ T cells from blood. The CDR3 region is CASAVPGQLIEKLFF. CDR3 bases: TGTGCCAGCGCGGTCCCGGGACAGCTAATCGAAAAACTGTTTTTT.